This TCR beta chain was observed in a study of early T cells in non-severe SARS-CoV-2 infection. Individual cDNA molecules were tagged with unique molecular identifiers, the study reported. TCRdb redid the calling of the 5' RACE reads with MiXCR, one entry per CDR3 protein. The sample carries 40,000 to 60,000 distinct CDR3 sequences, over 7.5% recorded once. The CDR3 loop spans 14 amino acids. The germline V and J ends were trimmed by 4 bases and 0 bases, with 9 bases remaining between them. Germline assignment: CDR1 MGHRA and CDR2 YSYEKL. The sequence came from an adult who was a healthcare worker with PCR-confirmed SARS-CoV-2 infection or an uninfected control (not recorded which). V usage is TRBV4-1 and J usage is TRBJ1-1; the D is unclear. The material sequenced was whole blood. Here the CDR3 DNA reads TGCGCCAGCAGCCCCCTAGGCTTGAACACTGAAGCTTTCTTT. It translates to CASSPLGLNTEAFF.